This entry concerns a single T cell receptor (beta chain). Its antigen remains unidentified. The data were obtained in a study of graft-versus-host responses after intestinal transplantation. Study background: The study gave all recipients anti-thymocyte globulin induction, then tacrolimus and steroids for about 3 years.

The table came from immunoSEQ multiplex PCR; TCRdb's copy has only in-frame clones and leaves some out. This repertoire shows 9,500 to 11,000 clones, around 93% found once; its top ten account for roughly 4%. General observations from the study: Recipient marrow held GvH clones, some first seen in ileum or blood.

Trimming removed 3 bases from V and 4 bases from J, with 9 bases in between. The CDR3 is 13 residues long. Germline CDR1 and CDR2: KGHSH and LQKENI. This chain connects TRBV18 to TRBJ1-2, with D possibly TRBD1 on 5 matching bases. The receptor comes from a human patient who received an intestinal transplant, so some T cells may come from the graft donor. This specimen was PBMCs, taken around 40 days after intestinal transplantation. The CDR3 bases are TGTGCCAGCTCACCGCGGGACCCCTATGGCTACACCTTC. As protein: CASSPRDPYGYTF.